In its sample, the clone carrying this T cell receptor beta chain was seen a few times. The antigen remains undetermined. The CDR3 has 14 amino acids. CDR1 and CDR2 from the germline V gene are KGHDR and SFDVKD. The junction had 4 bases not matched to a gene; V was cut back by 6 bases and J by 3 bases. The data were obtained in a study of molecular identifiers for immune sequencing clone quantification. Study results and caveats: Clones above 20 RNA copies held over 99% of effector molecules, under 1% in naive cells. A shared barcode on identical TCR molecules could lead to underestimated sizes for highly expanded clones.

From the PCR reads, TCRdb called clonotypes with MiXCR, one entry per CDR3 protein. The sample includes approximately 680,000 distinct CDR3 sequences, about 25% of them seen just once. This receptor was taken from a human donor in good health. Some libraries in this study had Jurkat cell RNA spiked in. Sequenced: naive CD8+ T cells from blood, with Jurkat cell RNA spiked in. The subset: FACS-sorted CD8+CD4-CCR7+CD45RA+ naive T cells. The V gene is TRBV24-1, the J gene TRBJ2-1, with 7 bases identical to TRBD2. The CDR3 sequence is CATSLGGDYNEQFF. The CDR3 DNA follows: TGTGCCACCAGTCTGGGGGGGGACTACAATGAGCAGTTCTTC.